This TCR beta chain was captured in a study of blood T cell repertoires in COVID-19. The overall study: Researchers got acute and convalescent COVID-19 samples from the United States, Italy and Spain. Sources were T cells, B-cell-depleted T cells, or PBMCs; the material itself was cDNA or gDNA.

In the original processing: Nucleated cell number was recorded as an estimate derived from reference gene primer amplification. The data were produced by immunoSEQ multiplex PCR, yet TCRdb's version contains in-frame clones alone and is incomplete. V and J calls plus clone size are reproduced from that table; the DNA served to infer D and trimming. The sample includes around 230,000 clones, 84% of them seen just once. The count of this clone is one. CDR3 length: 16 residues. Germline-derived CDR1 and CDR2 are LNHDA and SQIVND (reference sequence). V lost 8 bases to trimming and J lost 2 bases; unmatched junction nucleotides: 11.

Source material: peripheral blood. V and J are TRBV19 and TRBJ2-2; TRBD2 matches 7 bases. This sequence was found in a man in his forties who had recovered from COVID-19. CDR3 sequence: CASRASGTTNTGELFF. The DNA of the CDR3 is TGTGCCAGTCGCGCATCCGGGACTACAAACACCGGGGAGCTGTTTTTT.